This T cell receptor beta chain was captured in a study of blood T cell repertoires in COVID-19. Across the whole study: From T cells, B-cell-depleted T cells, or PBMCs came the material, which was cDNA or gDNA.

The repertoire was sequenced with immunoSEQ multiplex PCR; TCRdb's copy has only in-frame clones and lacks some. In the table there are about 140,000 clones, approximately 87% of which are singletons. This clone appeared once. The sample taken for sequencing was peripheral blood. The origin of this receptor is a middle-aged man who had recovered from COVID-19.

CDR3: CASSHDRGNTEAFF. The CDR3 DNA reads TGTGCCAGCAGCCACGACAGGGGGAACACTGAAGCTTTCTTT. The chain carries TRBV14 and TRBJ1-1; 8 bases map to TRBD1. This CDR3 is built from 14 residues. J lost 1 base, V lost 3 bases, and 1 base had no gene match. Germline CDR1 reads SGHDN; CDR2 reads FVKESK.